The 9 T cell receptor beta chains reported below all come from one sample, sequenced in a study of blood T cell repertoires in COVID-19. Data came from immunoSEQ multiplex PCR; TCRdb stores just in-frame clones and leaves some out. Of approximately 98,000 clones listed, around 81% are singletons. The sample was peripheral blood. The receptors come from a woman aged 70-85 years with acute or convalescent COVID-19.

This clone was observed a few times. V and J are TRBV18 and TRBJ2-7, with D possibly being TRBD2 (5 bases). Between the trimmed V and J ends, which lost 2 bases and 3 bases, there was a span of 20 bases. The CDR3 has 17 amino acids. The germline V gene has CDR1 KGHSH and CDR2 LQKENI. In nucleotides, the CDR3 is TGTGCCAGCTCACCAATCGCAGACACGGGGAGCAACTACGAGCAGTACTTC. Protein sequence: CASSPIADTGSNYEQYF. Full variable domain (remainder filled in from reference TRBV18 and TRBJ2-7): NAGVMQNPRHLVRRRGQEARLRCSPMKGHSHVYWYRQLPEEGLKFMVYLQKENIIDESGMPKERFSAEFPKEGPSILRIQQVVRGDSAAYFCASSPIADTGSNYEQYFGPGTRLTVT.

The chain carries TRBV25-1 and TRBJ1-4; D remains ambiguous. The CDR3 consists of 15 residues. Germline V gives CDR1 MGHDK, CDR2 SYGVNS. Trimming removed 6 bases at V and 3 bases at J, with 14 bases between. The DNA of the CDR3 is TGTGCCAGCAGCCGGTCGGGAGTATCTAATGAAAAACTGTTTTTT. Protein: CASSRSGVSNEKLFF.

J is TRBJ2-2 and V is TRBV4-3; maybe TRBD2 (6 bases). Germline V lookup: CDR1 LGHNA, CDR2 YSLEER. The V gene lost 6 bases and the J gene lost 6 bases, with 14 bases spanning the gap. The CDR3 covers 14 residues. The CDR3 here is CASSPGRGAGELFF. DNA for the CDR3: TGCGCCAGCAGTCCAGGGCGCGGGGCCGGGGAGCTGTTTTTT.

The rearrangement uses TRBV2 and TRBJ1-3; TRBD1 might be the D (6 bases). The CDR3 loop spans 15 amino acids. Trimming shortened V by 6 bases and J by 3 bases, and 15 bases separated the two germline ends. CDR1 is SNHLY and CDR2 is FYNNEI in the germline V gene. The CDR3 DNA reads TGTGCCAGCAGGGGGGCGGGAGATTATGGAAACACCATATATTTT. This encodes CASRGAGDYGNTIYF. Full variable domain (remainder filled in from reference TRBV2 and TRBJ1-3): EPEVTQTPSHQVTQMGQEVILRCVPISNHLYFYWYRQILGQKVEFLVSFYNNEISEKSEIFDDQFSVERPDGSNFTLKIRSTKLEDSAMYFCASRGAGDYGNTIYFGEGSWLTVV.

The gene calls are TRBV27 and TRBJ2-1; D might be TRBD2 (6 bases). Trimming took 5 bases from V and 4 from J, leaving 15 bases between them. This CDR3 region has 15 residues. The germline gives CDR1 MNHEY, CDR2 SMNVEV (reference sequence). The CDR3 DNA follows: TGTGCCAGCAGTCCCGCGGGACTCACATACAATGAGCAGTTCTTC. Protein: CASSPAGLTYNEQFF.

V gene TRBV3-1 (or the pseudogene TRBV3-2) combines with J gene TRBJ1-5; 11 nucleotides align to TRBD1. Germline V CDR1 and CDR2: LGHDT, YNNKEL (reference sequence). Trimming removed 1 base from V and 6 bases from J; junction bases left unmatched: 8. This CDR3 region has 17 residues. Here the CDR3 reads CASSQGERTGGSQPQHF. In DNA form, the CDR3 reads TGTGCCAGCAGCCAAGGGGAAAGGACAGGGGGCAGTCAGCCCCAGCATTTT.

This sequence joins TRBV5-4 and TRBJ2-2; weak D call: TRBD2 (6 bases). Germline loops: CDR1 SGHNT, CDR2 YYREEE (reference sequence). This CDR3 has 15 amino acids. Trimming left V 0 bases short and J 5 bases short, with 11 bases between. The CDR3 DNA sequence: TGTGCCAGCAGCTTGGGACTAGATTATACCGGGGAGCTGTTTTTT. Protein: CASSLGLDYTGELFF.

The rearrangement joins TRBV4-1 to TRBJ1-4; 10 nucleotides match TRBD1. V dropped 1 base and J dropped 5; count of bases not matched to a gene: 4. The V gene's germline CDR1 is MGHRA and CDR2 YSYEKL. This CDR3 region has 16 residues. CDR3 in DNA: TGCGCCAGCAGCCAAGCAGCGGACAGGGGGAATGAAAAACTGTTTTTT. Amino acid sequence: CASSQAADRGNEKLFF.

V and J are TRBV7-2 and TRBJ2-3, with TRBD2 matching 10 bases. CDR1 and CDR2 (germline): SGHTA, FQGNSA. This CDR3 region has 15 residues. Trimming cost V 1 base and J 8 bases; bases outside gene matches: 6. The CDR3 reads CASSLGGTSVRTQYF. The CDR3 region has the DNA TGTGCCAGCAGCTTAGGAGGGACTAGCGTACGTACGCAGTATTTT.